Included here is one T cell receptor (beta chain) sequence, with context. Its cognate antigen is unknown. TCR sequencing used cDNA made by reverse transcription of extracted RNA. The data were produced by immunoSEQ multiplex PCR, yet TCRdb's version contains in-frame clones alone and is incomplete. The sample lists hundreds of thousands of clones; roughly three fifths were seen once. CDR1 GTSNPN and CDR2 SVGIG come from the germline V gene (reference sequence). CDR3 length: 14 amino acids. V shed 0 bases, J shed 7 bases, and the junction held 6 bases outside the gene matches. The sample originates from a study of CD8+ T cells in alopecia areata. Points from the study as a whole: There were many expanded lesional clones persisting in scalp and blood during tofacitinib. Especially in alopecia totalis/universalis, lesional scalp showed greater clonality than normal scalp did.

Treatment of the sample: oral pan-JAK inhibitor, 5-10 mg twice daily. Alopecia areata patients had lesional scalp punch biopsies and peripheral blood taken from them. This TCR derives from a human donor with alopecia areata. The sequenced sample was CD4+ T cells sorted from blood, obtained around week 44, from a patient treated with tofacitinib. V gene TRBV30 combines with J gene TRBJ2-1; TRBD2 aligns across 7 bases. In DNA, the CDR3 is TGTGCCTGGAGTGTAGGACTAGTTATAAATGAGCAGTTCTTC. Translated: CAWSVGLVINEQFF.